The entry below describes one T cell receptor beta chain. This clonotype has ten or more counts. No per-base quality is available; no much larger clone lies one base away. The sample comes from a study of T cells after yellow fever vaccination (dated by TCRdb to between 2018 and 2020). Concerning the study at large: Staining for CD3, CD45RA, CCR7 and CD95 was used to sort memory subsets (EM, EMRA, CM and Tscm) on a BD FACS Aria III. Libraries from fractions with low cell numbers were prepared with the SMART-Seq v4 Ultra Low Input RNA kit. To follow T-cell clones before and after both primary and booster YFV17D yellow fever vaccination, bulk TCR alpha and beta repertoires underwent longitudinal sequencing. Two healthy male donors made up the cohort, one aged 18 to 30 years and the other aged 30 to 39 years. Blood was collected at multiple timepoints before and after primary and secondary immunization, and bulk PBMC replicates and cell subsets were isolated. Sorting of memory subsets took place on days 0, 15 and 45 and at 18 months after primary vaccination, as well as on days 0, 15 and 45 after the 30-year booster.

TCR cDNA was made using 5'RACE template switching, a step that added a universal primer site and unique molecular identifiers. Priming for cDNA synthesis came from both the TCR alpha and TCR beta constant segments. Library amplification used two PCR steps, and the second PCR step added sample barcodes and sequencing adapters. Libraries were sequenced on Illumina HiSeq 2500 (2x100 bp) or NovaSeq (2x150 bp). In the authors' own workflow: MIGEC was used to demultiplex reads and collapse the reads into UMI consensus sequences, and MiXCR was used for V(D)J alignment. Vaccine-responding clonotypes were identified with edgeR using replicate PBMC samples, with FDR below 0.01 and a log2 fold change above 5 up to day 15 being required. Each bulk clonotype received a CD4 or CD8 identity based on whether the sequenced CD4 or CD8 repertoire contained that clonotype at higher abundance. Clonotype frequencies in memory subsets were weighted by FACS-sorted cell numbers to estimate each clone's distribution across memory phenotypes. Using fastp at Q25 and MiXCR, TCRdb reprocessed the public reads and kept productive beta chains. All rows with the same CDR3 protein become a single entry with the most common DNA and genes. TCRdb, not the authors, supplied the V and J calls. Counted in this sample were approximately 31,000 distinct CDR3 sequences; about 10% of them appeared once. In total, the top ten clones hold around 12% of the sample.

The CDR3 measures 14 amino acids from cysteine to phenylalanine. Left in the record is the CDR3 DNA by itself, 42 bases read in frame from the first base. The V end loses 3 bases and the J end loses 7 bases, and a stretch of 12 bases separates them. In the paper's terms, the treatment or condition label means: live attenuated yellow fever vaccine strain. PBMCs were isolated from peripheral blood using a standard Ficoll-Paque protocol. The RNeasy Micro Kit was used to extract RNA from sorted memory subsets. Findings and caveats that apply to the study as a whole: Computational filtering was required because FACS-sorted repertoires could contain abundant contaminating clonotypes from the bulk population. Because the study included only a couple of donors, the extent to which the findings can be generalized is limited. The secondary T-cell response was weaker than the primary response but faster, peaking on day 5 instead of day 15. Most clones expanded after primary vaccination (96% of CD4 and 88% of CD8) were re-detected after the booster, suggesting that broad memory maintenance occurred. A small fraction of clonotypes showed up in both the CD4 and CD8 compartments, probably as a result of convergent recombination. In the sorted memory subsets on day 0, nearly all vaccine-responding clonotypes were below the level of detection.

This receptor was identified in a man aged 18-30 years who received the YFV17D yellow fever vaccine. Sequenced here: PBMCs, either bulk or a sorted T-cell subset (CD4+, CD8+, memory, or dextramer-sorted; not recorded which), sampled roughly 14 days after the first yellow fever vaccination. Rearrangement joined TRBV12-3 or TRBV12-4 to TRBJ2-2; the best D guess is TRBD1, with 6 bases matching. This receptor has the CDR3 CASSLNRAVGELFF. In nucleotide form, the sequence is TGTGCCAGCAGTTTGAACAGGGCCGTCGGGGAGCTGTTTTTT.